The 3 T cell receptor beta chains in this list originate from one sample, sequenced in a study of beta chain features in type 1 diabetes. Their cognate antigens are unknown. Expressed TCRB transcripts were sequenced, since all the RNA that had been isolated was reverse transcribed. Sequencing used immunoSEQ multiplex PCR; TCRdb keeps in-frame clones, though not all of them. The top ten hold roughly 2.5% of the sample, which has 120,000 or so clones, about a sixth seen once. Regarding the study as a whole: Shortening that was moderate but significant affected the TCRB CDR3s of Type 1 diabetes patients in all four CD4+ subsets.

Sequencing input: central memory CD4+ T cells from blood. The receptor source for this set is a young man with type 1 diabetes.

This clone has only a few counts. The CDR3 nucleotides read TGTGCCAGCAGCTGGACTCCGAACACTGAAGCTTTCTTT. This sequence encodes CASSWTPNTEAFF. This sequence joins TRBV7-3 and TRBJ1-1, with D unclear. V lost 4 bases, J lost 1 base, and 7 bases lay in between. This CDR3 is built from 13 residues. The germline gives CDR1 SGHTA, CDR2 FQGTGA.

The gene calls are TRBV9 and TRBJ1-6, with D uncertain. The CDR3 covers 12 residues. The V gene lost 2 bases and the J gene lost 10 bases, with 7 bases spanning the gap. Germline CDR1 SGDLS, CDR2 YYNGEE. The CDR3 coding sequence is TGTGCCAGCAGCGTGCCGGGGTCACCCCTCCACTTT. This gives the protein CASSVPGSPLHF. The whole variable domain, filled in from reference TRBV9 and TRBJ1-6, reads DSGVTQTPKHLITATGQRVTLRCSPRSGDLSVYWYQQSLDQGLQFLIQYYNGEERAKGNILERFSAQQFPDLHSELNLSSLELGDSALYFCASSVPGSPLHFGNGTRLTVT.

The rearrangement uses TRBV4-3 and TRBJ2-2; 8 bases map to TRBD1. The CDR3 is made up of 16 amino acids. Looked up from germline, CDR1 is LGHNA and CDR2 is YSLEER. V dropped 1 base and J dropped 7; count of bases not matched to a gene: 8. The CDR3 sequence is CASSQVEGQEDGELFF. CDR3 in DNA: TGCGCCAGCAGCCAAGTAGAGGGACAGGAGGACGGGGAGCTGTTTTTT.